Presented here are 8 T cell receptor beta chains from one specimen sequenced in a study of blood T cell repertoires in COVID-19. Produced via immunoSEQ multiplex PCR; TCRdb's table is partial and in-frame only. Among fewer than 200,000 clones listed, around 88% were seen once. Sequences were obtained from PBMCs or T cells enriched from blood (not recorded which). These receptor sequences come from a woman in her fifties or sixties in a cohort exposed to, infected with or recovered from COVID-19 (not recorded which).

This clone has a count of ten or more. The V gene is TRBV20-1, the J gene TRBJ1-4; tentative D call: TRBD1 (5 bases). Germline V gene data show CDR1 as DFQATT and CDR2 as SNEGSKA (reference sequence). Deletions cut 5 bases from V and 7 bases from J, with 8 bases between. The CDR3 is 11 residues long. The CDR3 spells CSAYRFEKLFF. The CDR3 DNA reads as TGCAGTGCTTACAGGTTTGAAAAACTGTTTTTT.

The chain joins TRBV28 to TRBJ1-3; possibly TRBD1 for D (6 bases). The V and J ends lost 2 bases and 7 bases respectively, with 15 bases between them. The CDR3 spans 15 residues. Germline-derived CDR1 and CDR2 are MDHEN and SYDVKM. The CDR3 loop is CASSLGIQQGNTIYF. The CDR3 DNA reads TGTGCCAGCAGTTTAGGAATTCAACAGGGTAACACCATATATTTT.

CDR3 in DNA: TGTGCCAGCAGTGCCGGGGGGACCCAGTACTTC. Amino acids: CASSAGGTQYF. The V gene is TRBV2, the J gene TRBJ2-5, with D perhaps TRBD2 (6 bases). Trimming took off 4 bases at V and 7 bases at J, with 7 bases between the two ends. From germline, CDR1 is SNHLY and CDR2 FYNNEI. There are 11 residues in the CDR3.

This clone was seen more than once but under ten times. This chain links TRBV7-3 with TRBJ1-6; 8 bases are a match to TRBD1. Germline-derived CDR1 and CDR2 are SGHTA and FQGTGA. CDR3 length: 14 amino acids. Trimming cost V 3 bases and J 10 bases; bases outside gene matches: 5. The CDR3 DNA reads TGTGCCAGCAGCTTGGGGACAGGTCGCTCACCCCTCCACTTT. It yields the protein CASSLGTGRSPLHF.

As DNA, the CDR3 is TGTGCCAGCAGTTTGGCAGGTTCGCACGGCTACACCTTC. Its protein product is CASSLAGSHGYTF. The chain couples TRBV28 to TRBJ1-2; D is ambiguous. The CDR3 consists of 13 residues. The germline CDR1 and CDR2 sequences are MDHEN and SYDVKM. The germline V and J ends were trimmed by 3 bases and 8 bases, with 13 bases remaining between them.

V gene TRBV7-2 combines with J gene TRBJ1-4, with TRBD1 identical over 9 bases. V shed 2 bases, J shed 0 bases, and the junction held 7 bases outside the gene matches. The CDR3 length is 18 residues. CDR1 SGHTA and CDR2 FQGNSA come from the germline V gene. The DNA of the CDR3 is TGTGCCAGCAGCTTAAAAACAGGGGGCACGACAACTAATGAAAAACTGTTTTTT. Residues: CASSLKTGGTTTNEKLFF.

The chain recombines TRBV6-5 with TRBJ1-5, with 9 bases aligning to TRBD1. The V segment lost 7 bases and the J segment 7 bases; nucleotides outside the gene matches: 8. Germline V gene lookup returns CDR1 MNHEY and CDR2 SVGAGI. The CDR3 runs 14 residues. The CDR3 nucleotides read TGTGCCAGCAACAAACAGGGGGCAGGGCAGCCCCAGCATTTT. Translated: CASNKQGAGQPQHF.

V and J are TRBV5-1 and TRBJ2-5; 7 nucleotides agree with TRBD2. Germline loops: CDR1 SGHRS, CDR2 YFSETQ. The CDR3 spans 14 residues. Trimming removed 4 bases from V and 5 bases from J; junction bases left unmatched: 8. CDR3 coding DNA: TGCGCCAGCAGCCCGGGGGGAGATCGGGAGACCCAGTACTTC. Protein: CASSPGGDRETQYF.